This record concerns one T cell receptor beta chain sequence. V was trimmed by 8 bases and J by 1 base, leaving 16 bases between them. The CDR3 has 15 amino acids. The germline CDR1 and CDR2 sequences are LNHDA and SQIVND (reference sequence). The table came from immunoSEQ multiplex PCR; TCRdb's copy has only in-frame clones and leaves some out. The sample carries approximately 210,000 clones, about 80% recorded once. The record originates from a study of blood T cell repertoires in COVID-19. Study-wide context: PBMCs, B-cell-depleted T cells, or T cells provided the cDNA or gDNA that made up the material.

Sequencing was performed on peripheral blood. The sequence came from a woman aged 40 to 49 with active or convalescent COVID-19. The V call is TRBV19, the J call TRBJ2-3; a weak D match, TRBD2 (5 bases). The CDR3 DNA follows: TGTGCCAGTCAAGTCGGGAAGGGCCGCACAGATACGCAGTATTTT. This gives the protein CASQVGKGRTDTQYF.